Reported below is one TCR beta chain. The antigen this receptor binds is unknown. One base away there is no much larger clone; base qualities are not given. In the prospective study, participants were 18 to 89 years old, resided in fewer than 25 geographic areas of the United States, and were enrolled through a virtual design. In the prospective study, cohorts were assigned on the basis of participant-reported clinical history obtained from a screening survey and a study questionnaire. In the prospective study, whole blood, serum and a nasopharyngeal or oropharyngeal swab were collected from each participant by mobile phlebotomists. Additional blood draws and questionnaires over an approximately two-month period could optionally be provided by prospective study participants. Before DNA extraction, blood samples from the prospective study were shipped at room temperature or frozen. TCRbeta CDR3 regions were amplified from genomic DNA by means of the immunoSEQ Assay, a bias-controlled multiplex PCR. The original methods were these. The number of nucleated cells in each sample was estimated from the amplification of reference gene primers within the assay. Sequence reads were collapsed and filtered to measure the absolute abundance of every unique TCRbeta CDR3 rearrangement. For each sample, productive Simpson clonality was calculated as the square root of Simpson's diversity index over productive rearrangements. What TCRdb holds here is the immuneACCESS table cut down to in-frame rearrangements. Part of the clones is not present; checked against another copy, under half of the missing clones reflect an unresolved V gene, and the others are unexplained. From that table come the V and J calls and clone size; the DNA was used to work out D and trimming. This sample holds around 250,000 clones; 80% to 90% were observed only once. Jointly, the top ten make up over 4% of the sample.

The data stem from a study of blood T cell repertoires in COVID-19 (TCRdb year 2020). Study-level background: Samples from collaborators originated in the United States, Italy and Spain and spanned both the acute and convalescent phases of COVID-19. Where HLA class I and class II types were available, the types were taken from metadata supplied by the sample provider, not from assay-based typing. Deeply sampled blood TCRbeta repertoires from subjects exposed to, actively infected with, or recovered from COVID-19 were included in the dataset. Samples were obtained from the ongoing ImmuneRACE study (first 160 participants) and from about 1,300 subjects provided by 6 global collaborators. The repertoires were released in a freely available public database meant as a resource for research on the immune response to SARS-CoV-2. The sample metadata nearly always contained a de-identified subject ID, COVID-19 status, age in years and sex. The material from the prospective study consisted of cDNA or gDNA derived from T cells, B-cell-depleted T cells, or PBMCs.

According to the germline V gene, CDR1 reads SGHTA and CDR2 reads FQGNSA. V drops 4 bases and J drops 3 bases, leaving 16 bases in between. The CDR3, cysteine through phenylalanine, is 15 amino acids long. The sequence is cut down to CDR3 DNA, 45 bases in frame from base 1. The investigation overall reported the following: Clinical and demographic metadata were provided uncurated, with the amount varying by source and participant.

Sequenced sample: PBMCs or T cells enriched from blood (not recorded which). The chain couples TRBV7-2 to TRBJ2-7, and TRBD2 may be the D gene, going by 5 matching bases. This clonotype originated in a woman in her twenties or thirties with acute COVID-19. The DNA reads TGTGCCAGCAGCTACACCTCTGGAGCGGACTACGAGCAGTACTTC. Protein translation: CASSYTSGADYEQYF.